This TCR beta chain was obtained from a study of blood T cell repertoires in COVID-19. The length of the CDR3 is 11 residues. V was clipped by 6 bases and J by 9 bases; unmatched bases: 4. Original data processing: Estimation of nucleated cell counts relied on the amplification of reference gene primers. Produced via immunoSEQ multiplex PCR; TCRdb's table is partial and in-frame only. For V, J and clone size, that table is used; D and trimming come from the DNA. The data contain around 90,000 clones, 87% of them singletons. Sequenced input: peripheral blood. The TCR sequence derives from a male donor with acute or convalescent COVID-19. The rearrangement uses TRBV12-3 or TRBV12-4 and TRBJ1-1; 7 positions match TRBD1. The CDR3 is CASRPTGKAFF. The CDR3 DNA sequence: TGTGCCAGCAGACCGACAGGGAAAGCTTTCTTT.